The 16 T cell receptor beta chains reported below all come from one sample, sequenced in a study of shared clonotypes between healthy human individuals (dated by TCRdb to 2020 to 2022). Library prep was done by the immunoSEQ multiplex PCR assay. This is the immuneACCESS table as TCRdb keeps it, with only in-frame sequences that have V and J called. A part of the clones is gone; compared with another copy, unresolved V genes explain less than half, and the rest is unexplained. The sample table lists about 100,000 clones, 60% to 70% of them with a count of one. About half of the sample belongs to the ten largest clones. The sequenced material came from memory CD8+ T cells sorted from blood. This specimen's cell subset or site label, per the study, means: CD45RO+ cells pooled with CCR7-negative TemRA cells. The source is a man aged 25-40 years in good health.

The table lists this clone with a count of one. This sequence joins TRBV5-1 and TRBJ1-4; 9 nucleotides align to TRBD1. Germline V gene sequence: CDR1 SGHRS, CDR2 YFSETQ. CDR3 length: 15 amino acids. J was trimmed by 5 bases and V by 2 bases; bases with no gene match: 4. The CDR3 DNA reads as TGCGCCAGCAGCTTAGCCGGGACAGGGAATGAAAAACTGTTTTTT. This sequence encodes CASSLAGTGNEKLFF.

V gene TRBV4-1 combines with J gene TRBJ2-2; no clear D gene. V dropped 3 bases and J dropped 0 bases, with 14 bases sitting between them. Germline assignment: CDR1 MGHRA and CDR2 YSYEKL. The CDR3 is 17 residues long. In DNA, the CDR3 is TGCGCCAGCAGCCACCCAAAGGGCTTCGCGAACACCGGGGAGCTGTTTTTT. Translation gives CASSHPKGFANTGELFF.

The chain recombines TRBV6-5 with TRBJ2-1, with a possible D match to TRBD1 (6 bases). Trimming pared 2 bases from V and 2 bases from J, leaving 10 bases between. CDR3 length equals 15 residues. Germline V gene lookup returns CDR1 MNHEY and CDR2 SVGAGI. As DNA, the CDR3 is TGTGCCAGCAGTTACCCGGCAGGGGCCTACAATGAGCAGTTCTTC. It yields the protein CASSYPAGAYNEQFF.

The chain couples TRBV6-1 to TRBJ2-7, with D possibly being TRBD2 (5 bases). CDR3 length equals 15 residues. Germline assignment: CDR1 MNHNS and CDR2 SASEGT. Trimming left V 4 bases short and J 3 bases short, with 16 bases between. The CDR3 loop reads CASSVLAGGYYEQYF. CDR3 DNA sequence: TGTGCCAGCAGTGTCTTGGCGGGCGGCTACTACGAGCAGTACTTC.

There are a few counts of this clone. V and J are TRBV30 and TRBJ1-1, with a possible D match to TRBD1 (5 bases). Germline loops: CDR1 GTSNPN, CDR2 SVGIG (reference sequence). V was clipped by 4 bases and J by 3 bases, with 12 bases between them. The CDR3 length is 13 residues. The CDR3 bases are TGTGCCTGGACCAAATTGGGGGACACTGAAGCTTTCTTT. It specifies CAWTKLGDTEAFF. The variable domain in full, completed from reference TRBV30 and TRBJ1-1, reads SQTIHQWPATLVQPVGSPLSLECTVEGTSNPNLYWYRQAAGRGLQLLFYSVGIGQISSEVPQNLSASRPQDRQFILSSKKLLLSDSGFYLCAWTKLGDTEAFFGQGTRLTVV.

This chain joins TRBV19 and TRBJ2-7; TRBD2 matches at 8 bases. J lost 5 bases, V lost 3 bases, and 9 bases had no gene match. The CDR3 totals 15 residues. Germline V lookup: CDR1 LNHDA, CDR2 SQIVND (reference sequence). CDR3 in amino acids: CASSIGSGIRHEQYF. DNA for the CDR3: TGTGCCAGTAGTATTGGTAGCGGGATACGGCACGAGCAGTACTTC.

This clone has just a few counts. The chain has TRBV5-6 and TRBJ2-7; TRBD2 aligns across 8 bases. The CDR3 runs 14 residues. Germline assignment: CDR1 SGHDT and CDR2 YYEEEE. Germline trimming cut 2 bases from V and 3 bases from J; bases unmatched to any gene: 4. CDR3 region: CASSFSAGGYEQYF. CDR3 in DNA: TGTGCCAGCAGCTTCTCTGCGGGAGGCTACGAGCAGTACTTC.

This clone was seen repeatedly, ten times or more. The gene calls are TRBV4-3 and TRBJ1-1; maybe TRBD1 (5 bases). The germline V gene has CDR1 LGHNA and CDR2 YSLEER. Between the trimmed V and J ends, which lost 5 bases and 1 base, there was a span of 11 bases. The CDR3 spans 14 residues. The DNA of the CDR3 is TGCGCCAGCAGCACGGGACTCTCGAACACTGAAGCTTTCTTT. Translation gives CASSTGLSNTEAFF.

The CDR3 region is CASSPWTGAGETQYF. As DNA, the CDR3 is TGTGCCAGCAGCCCTTGGACGGGGGCTGGTGAGACCCAGTACTTC. The V call is TRBV11-2, the J call TRBJ2-5; D tentatively fits TRBD1 or TRBD2 (6 bases each). Trimming removed 5 bases at V and 5 bases at J, with 18 bases between. There are 15 residues in the CDR3. Germline CDR1 reads SGHAT; CDR2 reads FQNNGV.

The rearrangement uses TRBV29-1 and TRBJ2-3; 9 bases are a match to TRBD2. This CDR3 comprises 14 residues. V dropped 1 base and J dropped 8; count of bases not matched to a gene: 7. Germline-derived CDR1 and CDR2 are SQVTM and ANQGSEA. The CDR3 DNA follows: TGCAGCGTTGAAGGTAGCGGGAGCGAGGGTACGCAGTATTTT. Its translation: CSVEGSGSEGTQYF.

The rearrangement links TRBV11-2 to TRBJ2-3, with D perhaps TRBD2 (5 bases). Germline CDR1 SGHAT, CDR2 FQNNGV. V was cut by 8 bases and J by 2 bases, with 20 bases left in between. There are 16 residues in the CDR3. The CDR3 sequence is CASGSFSERTTDTQYF. The CDR3 DNA is TGTGCCAGCGGAAGTTTCTCTGAGCGGACCACAGATACGCAGTATTTT.

Here the CDR3 DNA reads TGTGCCAGTAGTACGTGGTGGCACTCCTACGAGCAGTACTTC. It codes for CASSTWWHSYEQYF. This rearrangement joins TRBV19 to TRBJ2-7, with unresolved D. The CDR3 contains 14 residues. Germline CDR1 and CDR2: LNHDA and SQIVND (reference sequence). V dropped 4 bases and J dropped 0 bases, with 10 bases sitting between them.

V usage is TRBV5-1 and J usage is TRBJ2-6; 8 bases align to TRBD1. This CDR3 spans 19 amino acids. Germline CDR1 reads SGHRS; CDR2 reads YFSETQ. The J segment lost 0 bases and the V segment lost 0 bases, leaving 8 bases of the junction unmatched. CDR3 bases: TGCGCCAGCAGCTTGGATTCGGCGACAGGGGCCTCTGGGGCCAACGTCCTGACTTTC. The encoded protein is CASSLDSATGASGANVLTF.

In this sample, this clone turned up once. V gene TRBV6-5 combines with J gene TRBJ2-7; possibly TRBD2 for D (5 bases). Germline V CDR1 and CDR2: MNHEY, SVGAGI. The CDR3 has 15 amino acids. The ends were cut back, 0 bases at V and 2 bases at J, with 11 bases in the middle. The CDR3 DNA is TGTGCCAGCAGTTACTCGACGGGATTCCCCTACGAGCAGTACTTC. Its protein is CASSYSTGFPYEQYF.

The gene calls are TRBV18 and TRBJ1-2; D unresolved. Trimming shortened V by 3 bases and J by 5 bases, and 16 bases separated the two germline ends. There are 15 residues in the CDR3. Germline V lookup: CDR1 KGHSH, CDR2 LQKENI. CDR3 loop: CASSPTDHGLYGYTF. In DNA form, the CDR3 reads TGTGCCAGCTCACCTACCGACCATGGGTTATATGGCTACACCTTC. Using reference TRBV18 and TRBJ1-2 for the parts outside the CDR3, the full variable domain is NAGVMQNPRHLVRRRGQEARLRCSPMKGHSHVYWYRQLPEEGLKFMVYLQKENIIDESGMPKERFSAEFPKEGPSILRIQQVVRGDSAAYFCASSPTDHGLYGYTFGSGTRLTVV.

This clone occurred a few times. Additional DNA sequences in this sample encode the identical CDR3. This sequence joins TRBV28 and TRBJ2-7; D possibly corresponds to TRBD2 (5 bases). Germline-derived CDR1 and CDR2 are MDHEN and SYDVKM. This CDR3 is built from 14 residues. Trimming pared 1 base from V and 3 bases from J, leaving 10 bases between. CDR3: CASSLSSGGYEQYF. The DNA of the CDR3 is TGTGCCAGCAGTTTATCTTCTGGAGGCTACGAGCAGTACTTC.